This T cell receptor beta chain stems from a study of early T cells in non-severe SARS-CoV-2 infection. Overall study: Whole-blood bulk RNA, unsorted, was sequenced, and chains were unpaired. Study results and caveats: Database matching using VDJdb favored anti-spike CD8 responses, with private and CD4 specificities left missing.

Of note for this clonotype: Its antigen is not known.

This CDR3 is 13 amino acids long. The V and J ends lost 1 base and 4 bases respectively, with 7 bases between them. Germline-derived CDR1 and CDR2 are LGHDT and YNNKEL (reference sequence). Individual cDNA molecules were tagged with unique molecular identifiers, the study reported. TCRdb called the 5' RACE reads again in MiXCR, with one record for every CDR3 protein. The sample shows roughly 58,000 distinct CDR3 sequences, 11% of them seen only once. The receptor comes from an adult who was a healthcare worker with PCR-confirmed SARS-CoV-2 infection or an uninfected control (not recorded which). This chain connects TRBV3-1 to TRBJ2-5; D is undetermined. The sequencing sample was made of whole blood. The CDR3 region has the DNA TGTGCCAGCAGCCAAGGGATTGGAGAGACCCAGTACTTC. Its translation is CASSQGIGETQYF.